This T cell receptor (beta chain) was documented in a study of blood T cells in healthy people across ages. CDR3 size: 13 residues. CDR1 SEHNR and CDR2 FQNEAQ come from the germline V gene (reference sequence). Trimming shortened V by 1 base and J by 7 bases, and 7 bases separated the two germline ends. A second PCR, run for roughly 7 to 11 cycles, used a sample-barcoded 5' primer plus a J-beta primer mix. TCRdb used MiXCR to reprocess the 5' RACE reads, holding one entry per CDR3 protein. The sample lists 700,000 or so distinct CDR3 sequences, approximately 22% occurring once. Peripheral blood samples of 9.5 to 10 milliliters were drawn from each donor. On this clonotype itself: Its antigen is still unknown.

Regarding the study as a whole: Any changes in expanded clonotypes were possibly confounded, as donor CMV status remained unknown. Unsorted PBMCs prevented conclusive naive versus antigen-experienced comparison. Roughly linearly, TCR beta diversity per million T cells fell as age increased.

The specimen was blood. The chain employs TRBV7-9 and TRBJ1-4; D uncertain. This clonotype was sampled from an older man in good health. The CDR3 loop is CASSLVRVEKLFF. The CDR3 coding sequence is TGTGCCAGCAGCTTAGTGCGGGTTGAAAAACTGTTTTTT.